The rows below give T cell receptor beta chains drawn from one sample of a study of T cell responses to AZD1222 COVID-19 vaccine. The table came from immunoSEQ multiplex PCR; TCRdb's copy has only in-frame clones and leaves some out. Among roughly 100,000 clones listed, approximately 84% were seen once. The starting material was peripheral blood, obtained 28 days after the second AZD1222 dose. Receptor source: an adult who received the AZD1222 COVID-19 vaccine. Both conserved end residues are part of each CDR3. The D gene is left open where the match is weak. Part of the rows lack a size; the others show once, few, many or a class for expanded clones.

TRBV27,-,-,TRBJ2-7,TGTGCCAGCAGTTTGGACCCACGGGCCTCGGGCTCCGAGCAGTACTTC,CASSLDPRASGSEQYF
TRBV5-1,once,-,TRBJ2-1,TGCGCCAGCAGCTTGGGAGTGGGTAATAATGGTGAGCAGTTCTTC,CASSLGVGNNGEQFF
TRBV18,-,TRBD2,TRBJ2-1,TGTGCCAGCTCACCGGGGACTAGCGGGTCTGTTGAGCAGTTCTTC,CASSPGTSGSVEQFF
TRBV27,-,-,TRBJ1-6,TGTGCCAGCAGTTTTCGCAAGTCTAATTCACCCCTCCACTTT,CASSFRKSNSPLHF
TRBV6-2/TRBV6-3,-,-,TRBJ2-5,TGTGCCAGCAGTTACGGTAGGGCTGGGGGAGAGACCCAGTACTTC,CASSYGRAGGETQYF
TRBV6-2/TRBV6-3,-,-,TRBJ1-5,TGTGCCAGCAGTTACATAGGGGTCGATCAGCCCCAGCATTTT,CASSYIGVDQPQHF
TRBV6-2/TRBV6-3,few,-,TRBJ1-1,TGTGCCAGCAGCTCCCCAATGAACACTGAAGCTTTCTTT,CASSSPMNTEAFF
TRBV10-3,-,-,TRBJ2-5,TGTGCCATCAGAACCAGGGAAGGAGAGACCCAGTACTTC,CAIRTREGETQYF
TRBV5-6,-,-,TRBJ1-1,TGTGCCAGCAGCTTAGGGGGAAGTACCGGGGGTACTCAAGCTTTCTTT,CASSLGGSTGGTQAFF
TRBV7-6,-,-,TRBJ2-2,TGTGCCAGCAGCTTATTCGCTCCCCGGGAAGGCAGGGGGGAGCTGTTTTTT,CASSLFAPREGRGELFF
TRBV27,-,-,TRBJ2-7,TGTGCCAGCAGATGGCACAAGAACTCCTACGAGCAGTACTTC,CASRWHKNSYEQYF
TRBV9,-,-,TRBJ1-1,TGTGCCAGCAGTCCTAGCGTTAGAGGGAACACTGAAGCTTTCTTT,CASSPSVRGNTEAFF
TRBV5-1,-,-,TRBJ2-7,TGCGCCAGCAGCCCTCTTCCCGGCAGGGACTTTCCCTACGAGCAGTACTTC,CASSPLPGRDFPYEQYF
TRBV18,once,-,TRBJ2-5,TGTGCCAGCTCACCAGTCCAAGAGACCCAGTACTTC,CASSPVQETQYF
TRBV6-5,-,TRBD2,TRBJ2-1,TGTGCCAGCAGGGTCACTAGCGGGATCTTCAATGAGCAGTTCTTC,CASRVTSGIFNEQFF
TRBV7-8,-,TRBD1,TRBJ1-1,TGTGCCAGCAGCTTAAGGACAGGGTTTGGTTCAGCTTTCTTT,CASSLRTGFGSAFF
TRBV3-1/TRBV3-2,few,-,TRBJ2-7,TGTGCCAGCAGCCAGGGCTCGACGGTGGGCGAGCAGTACTTC,CASSQGSTVGEQYF
TRBV7-2,-,TRBD2,TRBJ2-7,TGTGCCAGCAGCCGGACTAGCGGGGGTCTCTACGAGCAGTACTTC,CASSRTSGGLYEQYF
TRBV7-8,-,TRBD2,TRBJ2-3,TGTGCCAGCAGCCCGCGGACTAGCGGGATTCCCGGCACAGATACGCAGTATTTT,CASSPRTSGIPGTDTQYF
TRBV5-6,-,TRBD1,TRBJ1-2,TGTGCCAGCAGTTCCGGGACAGCCTATGGCTACACCTTC,CASSSGTAYGYTF
TRBV6-2/TRBV6-3,once,TRBD2,TRBJ2-7,TGTGCCAGCAGTTCTCGAGCGGGAGGGCCGCGGGAGCAGTACTTC,CASSSRAGGPREQYF
TRBV6-1,-,-,TRBJ1-5,TGTGCCAGCAGTGACGTCCCGGCCCGGCGGGATTTT,CASSDVPARRDF
TRBV5-1,-,TRBD1,TRBJ1-6,TGCGCCAGCAGCCCCAGGGGGCCCGATTCACCCCTCCACTTT,CASSPRGPDSPLHF
TRBV29-1,-,TRBD1,TRBJ2-1,TGCAGCGTACACAGGGGTTCGGGTGGTGAGCAGTTCTTC,CSVHRGSGGEQFF
TRBV7-2,-,-,TRBJ2-4,TGTGCCAGCAGCCCATCAAGCCGGAGGGCCAAAAACATTCAGTACTTC,CASSPSSRRAKNIQYF
TRBV11-1,-,-,TRBJ2-3,TGTGCCAGCAGCTCCCGGACCGGGCGGAATACGCAGTATTTT,CASSSRTGRNTQYF
TRBV5-1,-,-,TRBJ2-7,TGCGCCAGCAGCTACGGACAGACCTACGAGCAGTACTTC,CASSYGQTYEQYF
TRBV6-5,-,-,TRBJ1-1,TGTGCCACTCCCCGGACCACCTCGAACACTGAAGCTTTCTTT,CATPRTTSNTEAFF
TRBV15,-,TRBD1,TRBJ2-7,TGTGCCACCAGCAGTTCCGGGACAGGGGCCGCGAGCTACGAGCAGTACTTC,CATSSSGTGAASYEQYF
TRBV27,-,-,TRBJ2-3,TGTGCCAGCAGCTCCGGGACCCTCAGAGAGGCGCAGTATTTT,CASSSGTLREAQYF
TRBV6-5,-,TRBD2,TRBJ2-6,TGTGCCAGCAGCCGGGGGGAAATGGTGGCCAACGTCCTGACTTTC,CASSRGEMVANVLTF
TRBV7-9,-,-,TRBJ1-4,TGTGCCAGCAGCTTTGGGAAGGGGACAACTAATGAAAAACTGTTTTTT,CASSFGKGTTNEKLFF
TRBV27,once,TRBD1,TRBJ2-7,TGTGCCAGCAACCCGGGACAGCACTACGAGCAGTACTTC,CASNPGQHYEQYF
TRBV21-1,few,-,TRBJ2-3,TGTGCCAGCAGCAACAAGAGGACTAGCACAGATACGCAGTATTTT,CASSNKRTSTDTQYF
TRBV19,few,-,TRBJ2-1,TGTGCCAGTAGTGGCCTAGCGCCATACAATGAGCAGTTCTTC,CASSGLAPYNEQFF
TRBV9,-,-,TRBJ1-1,TGTGCCAGCAGGGGAGGGTCCACTGAAGCTTTCTTT,CASRGGSTEAFF
TRBV5-4,-,-,TRBJ1-2,TGTGCCAGCAGCTTGGATGGACTCTCCTATGGCTACACCTTC,CASSLDGLSYGYTF
TRBV7-3,-,TRBD2,TRBJ2-1,TGTGCCAGCAGCTTAGGGACTAACGAGCAGTTCTTC,CASSLGTNEQFF
TRBV6-1,-,TRBD2,TRBJ2-7,TGTGCCAGCAGTGAAAGCCCTAGCGGGGATCCCTACGAGCAGTACTTC,CASSESPSGDPYEQYF
TRBV4-3,once,-,TRBJ2-5,TGCGCCAGCAGCCAAGACTACCCGAGGTTGGGGACCCAGTACTTC,CASSQDYPRLGTQYF
TRBV2,-,-,TRBJ2-7,TGTGCCAGCAGTGAGGCAGGGAGCTACGACGAGCAGTACTTC,CASSEAGSYDEQYF
TRBV29-1,-,-,TRBJ2-1,TGCAGCGCACGGTACGGAGTGGGTGAGCAGTTCTTC,CSARYGVGEQFF
TRBV19,-,-,TRBJ1-1,TGTGCCAGTAGTTTCGACGGGAACACTGAAGCTTTCTTT,CASSFDGNTEAFF
TRBV18,-,TRBD1,TRBJ2-2,TGTGCCAGCTCAGAAGGACAGGACACCGGGGAGCTGTTTTTT,CASSEGQDTGELFF
TRBV20-1,-,TRBD2,TRBJ2-5,TGCAGTGCTAGTCAGGCGGGAGTGGGAACAAGGGAGACCCAGTACTTC,CSASQAGVGTRETQYF
TRBV25-1,-,TRBD1,TRBJ1-4,TGTGCCAGCAAGGGACAGAGTTATGAAAAACTGTTTTTT,CASKGQSYEKLFF
TRBV10-3,-,-,TRBJ2-5,TGTGCCATCAGTGGGGGTGTGGGGGCGGAGACCCAGTACTTC,CAISGGVGAETQYF
TRBV7-9,-,-,TRBJ2-1,TGTGCCAGCAGCCCCCCTGGAGGGAAGGGGAATGAGCAGTTCTTC,CASSPPGGKGNEQFF
TRBV19,-,-,TRBJ2-3,TGTGCCAGTAGTATAGCTGGGCGTACCACAGATACGCAGTATTTT,CASSIAGRTTDTQYF
TRBV6-5,-,-,TRBJ1-2,TGTGCCAGCAGTTACTCGAGGGCAGGGAACTATGGCTACACCTTC,CASSYSRAGNYGYTF
TRBV7-9,-,-,TRBJ2-2,TGTGCCAGCAGTCCACAGGAAACCGGGGAGCTGTTTTTT,CASSPQETGELFF
TRBV7-9,-,-,TRBJ2-3,TGTGCCAGCGCGTTTCTGGCGGGACCCACAGATACGCAGTATTTT,CASAFLAGPTDTQYF
TRBV6-6,once,-,TRBJ1-6,TGTGCCAGCTTCAGGACCGGTAATTCACCCCTCCACTTT,CASFRTGNSPLHF